The 23 T cell receptor beta chains given below trace back to one sample, sequenced in a study of T-cell reconstitution after alpha-beta-depleted transplantation in children. Molecular barcoding with unique molecular identifiers was used for the TCRbeta library. TCRdb analysed the PCR reads with MiXCR anew, one entry per CDR3 protein. The profile shows about 870,000 distinct CDR3 sequences, approximately 15% of them singletons. This specimen consisted of PBMCs, mostly from graft donor cells, obtained 360 days after TCRalphabeta/CD19-depleted stem cell transplant. These TCRs come from a male patient between 10 and 17 years old who had a stem cell transplant for acute lymphoblastic leukemia, so the T cells may come from the graft donor.

This clonotype was seen a few times. The chain carries TRBV5-1 and TRBJ2-2, with D perhaps TRBD1 (5 bases). The germline V and J ends were trimmed by 0 bases and 4 bases, with 19 bases remaining between them. This CDR3 is 18 amino acids long. Per the germline V gene, CDR1 is SGHRS and CDR2 is YFSETQ. The CDR3 loop is CASSLGGRWHTGTGELFF. The CDR3 nucleotides are TGCGCCAGCAGCTTGGGCGGCAGGTGGCATACAGGCACCGGGGAGCTGTTTTTT.

This clonotype was counted at least ten times. This sequence joins TRBV7-9 and TRBJ2-2; 8 bases agree with TRBD1. After removal of 3 bases from V and 6 bases from J, the junction contained 21 bases not matched to a gene. The CDR3 has 20 amino acids. From germline, CDR1 is SEHNR and CDR2 FQNEAQ (reference sequence). The CDR3 here is CASSFPRRDRRRRKAGELFF. CDR3 in DNA: TGTGCCAGCAGCTTCCCGCGCCGGGACAGGAGGCGGCGAAAGGCCGGGGAGCTGTTTTTT.

This chain uses TRBV3-1 with TRBJ1-1; 7 bases map to TRBD1. Germline lookup yields CDR1 LGHDT and CDR2 YNNKEL (reference sequence). V lost 5 bases to trimming and J lost 1 base; unmatched junction nucleotides: 19. The CDR3 is 19 residues long. The chain's CDR3 is CASSDPIDRALYSNTEAFF. The CDR3 region has the DNA TGTGCCAGCAGCGACCCCATAGACAGGGCGCTTTATTCGAACACTGAAGCTTTCTTT.

In regard to this clonotype: A read error may be the cause here, since a much bigger clone is one base away. The J gene is TRBJ2-3, the V gene TRBV5-4; 11 nucleotides align to TRBD2. The CDR3 runs 16 residues. Per germline, CDR1 SGHNT and CDR2 YYREEE (reference sequence). V was clipped by 4 bases and J by 0 bases; unmatched bases: 4. CDR3 loop: CASSVAGGPSTDTQYF. CDR3 sequence (DNA): TGTGCCAGCAGCGTAGCGGGAGGGCCGAGCACAGATACGCAGTATTTT.

There are a few counts of this clonotype. This rearrangement joins TRBV5-1 to TRBJ2-1; 10 nucleotides line up with TRBD2. The CDR3 covers 15 residues. In germline, CDR1 is SGHRS, CDR2 YFSETQ. Trimming took 2 bases from V and 9 from J; bases not matched to a gene: 8. As DNA, the CDR3 is TGCGCCAGCAGCTTACAAGCGGGAGGGCCGGGTGAGCAGTTCTTC. This sequence encodes CASSLQAGGPGEQFF.

This clonotype has only a few counts. The CDR3 protein is CASSQEGRQMTTEAFF. The CDR3 DNA sequence: TGCGCCAGCAGCCAAGAAGGTAGGCAGATGACCACTGAAGCTTTCTTT. This chain uses TRBV4-1 with TRBJ1-1, with D uncertain. Trimming removed 0 bases at V and 4 bases at J, with 15 bases between. The CDR3 extends over 16 amino acids. The germline V gene encodes CDR1 MGHRA and CDR2 YSYEKL.

This clonotype appeared a few times. V is TRBV20-1 and J is TRBJ2-7, with 10 bases that match TRBD2. Germline CDR1 and CDR2: DFQATT and SNEGSKA (reference sequence). CDR3 size: 15 residues. V shed 6 bases, J shed 1 base, and the junction held 9 bases outside the gene matches. The CDR3 sequence: CSAPAVLAGSYEQYF. DNA for the CDR3: TGCAGTGCCCCCGCGGTACTAGCGGGATCCTACGAGCAGTACTTC.

The chain recombines TRBV4-1 with TRBJ1-2; TRBD1 might be the D (6 bases). Trimming left V 4 bases short and J 4 bases short, with 13 bases between. The CDR3 is made up of 14 amino acids. Germline assignment: CDR1 MGHRA and CDR2 YSYEKL. CDR3 bases: TGCGCCAGCAGCCTCGCGACAGGTGTCTATGGCTACACCTTC. Amino acids: CASSLATGVYGYTF.

This chain links TRBV7-8 with TRBJ2-1; TRBD2 aligns across 14 bases. The V segment lost 5 bases and the J segment 14 bases; nucleotides outside the gene matches: 5. CDR3 length equals 13 residues. CDR1 SGHVS and CDR2 FQNEAQ come from the germline V gene. The CDR3 nucleotides read TGTGCCAGCAGCCAGGGACTAGCGGGAGAGGAGTTCTTC. Its protein is CASSQGLAGEEFF.

This clonotype was detected only a few times. The chain employs TRBV27 and TRBJ2-7, with D possibly TRBD1 on 7 matching bases. V was pared by 4 bases and J by 4 bases, with 11 bases between. CDR1 MNHEY and CDR2 SMNVEV come from the germline V gene (reference sequence). This CDR3 has 13 amino acids. The CDR3 loop is CASSWTGLYEQYF. For the CDR3, the DNA is TGTGCCAGCAGTTGGACAGGACTATACGAGCAGTACTTC.

This clonotype was counted between two and nine times. The V call is TRBV12-3 or TRBV12-4, the J call TRBJ1-1, with TRBD1 matching 9 bases. The CDR3 covers 16 residues. V was clipped by 4 bases and J by 0 bases; unmatched bases: 6. This CDR3 reads CASSSGTGRLNTEAFF. CDR3 DNA sequence: TGTGCCAGCAGTTCTGGGACAGGGAGATTGAACACTGAAGCTTTCTTT.

This chain uses TRBV5-6 with TRBJ2-1; TRBD2 matches 11 bases. Germline V CDR1 and CDR2: SGHDT, YYEEEE. The CDR3 is 16 residues long. V lost 4 bases, J lost 4 bases, and 7 bases stayed unmatched. The CDR3 DNA sequence: TGTGCCAGCAGCCCAAAGGGACTAGCGGAGTACAATGAGCAGTTCTTC. Residues: CASSPKGLAEYNEQFF.

This clonotype has a handful of counts. This CDR3 is CASSHRTENTEAFF. CDR3 nucleotide sequence: TGCGCCAGCAGCCACAGGACAGAGAACACTGAAGCTTTCTTT. This chain connects TRBV5-1 to TRBJ1-1, with D possibly TRBD1 on 6 matching bases. The ends were cut back, 4 bases at V and 1 base at J, with 11 bases in the middle. This CDR3 region has 14 residues. The V gene's germline CDR1 is SGHRS and CDR2 YFSETQ.

This clonotype was seen many times. The rearrangement uses TRBV7-8 and TRBJ2-3; 8 bases align to TRBD2. The CDR3 sequence is 15 residues long. CDR1 is SGHVS, CDR2 FQNEAQ, per germline. After removal of 5 bases from V and 2 bases from J, the junction contained 6 bases not matched to a gene. The CDR3 loop is CASSGTSGFTDTQYF. In DNA form, the CDR3 reads TGTGCCAGCAGCGGGACTAGTGGGTTCACAGATACGCAGTATTTT.

In DNA form, the CDR3 reads TGTGCCAGCAGCGGTGGGGGATTGGATGAGCAGTTCTTC. Translated: CASSGGGLDEQFF. The chain uses TRBV9 and TRBJ2-1; D might be TRBD1 or TRBD2, each matching 5 bases. Germline-derived CDR1 and CDR2 are SGDLS and YYNGEE. V lost 3 bases, J lost 8 bases, and 12 bases lay in between. The CDR3 is 13 amino acids.

The chain has TRBV10-1 and TRBJ2-7; TRBD2 agrees at 7 bases. Germline V gene lookup returns CDR1 WNHNN and CDR2 SYGVQD (reference sequence). This CDR3 contains 15 residues. Germline trimming cut 0 bases from V and 0 bases from J; bases unmatched to any gene: 2. CDR3 amino acids: CASSESAGSSYEQYF. In DNA form, the CDR3 reads TGCGCCAGCAGTGAGTCAGCGGGGAGCTCCTACGAGCAGTACTTC.

The rearrangement uses TRBV6-1 and TRBJ2-2; D is perhaps TRBD1 (5 bases). Trimming removed 5 bases at V and 6 bases at J, with 13 bases between. Looked up from germline, CDR1 is MNHNS and CDR2 is SASEGT. The CDR3 sequence is 14 residues long. The CDR3 DNA is TGTGCCAGCAGTCAATCAGGGTGGTCCGGGGAGCTGTTTTTT. It yields the protein CASSQSGWSGELFF.

This CDR3 reads CASSLKGVWGQPQHF. CDR3 coding DNA: TGTGCCAGCAGTTTAAAGGGAGTCTGGGGTCAGCCCCAGCATTTT. The chain carries TRBV12-3 or TRBV12-4 and TRBJ1-5; D remains ambiguous. The length of the CDR3 is 15 residues. The V and J ends lost 2 bases and 6 bases respectively, with 14 bases between them.

The chain employs TRBV12-3 or TRBV12-4 and TRBJ1-1, with D unresolved. The CDR3 contains 12 residues. The ends were cut back, 2 bases at V and 3 bases at J, with 4 bases in the middle. This chain's CDR3 is CASSLLDTEAFF. The CDR3 DNA is TGTGCCAGCAGTTTATTGGACACTGAAGCTTTCTTT.

DNA for the CDR3: TGCGCCAGCAGCTTGGCCGTATTTGGGGCCAACGTCCTGACTTTC. Protein sequence: CASSLAVFGANVLTF. The chain employs TRBV5-1 and TRBJ2-6; D call uncertain. CDR1 and CDR2 (germline): SGHRS, YFSETQ. CDR3 length: 15 amino acids. The V gene lost 0 bases and the J gene lost 3 bases, with 7 bases spanning the gap.

The chain combines TRBV5-1 with TRBJ2-5; no reliable D call. The germline V and J ends were trimmed by 7 bases and 3 bases, with 7 bases remaining between them. This CDR3 region has 11 residues. Germline lookup yields CDR1 SGHRS and CDR2 YFSETQ. The CDR3 loop is CASAREETQYF. The CDR3 bases are TGCGCCAGCGCAAGGGAAGAGACCCAGTACTTC.

The V call is TRBV6-6, the J call TRBJ2-1; D call uncertain. CDR1 and CDR2 from the germline V gene are MNHNY and SVGAGI (reference sequence). The CDR3 has 12 residues. Trimming stripped 8 bases from V and 7 bases from J, with 12 bases between. As DNA, the CDR3 is TGTGCCAGCGAGTCCGTTGGTAATGAGCAGTTCTTC. Its translation: CASESVGNEQFF.

This clonotype has a handful of counts. CDR3 in DNA: TGTGCCAGCAGCCCATACTGGGACACTAGCGGGAGGCGGTTGGGCGAGCAGTACTTC. Translating gives CASSPYWDTSGRRLGEQYF. V usage is TRBV27 and J usage is TRBJ2-7; 12 nucleotides line up with TRBD2. In germline, CDR1 is MNHEY, CDR2 SMNVEV (reference sequence). Trimming took 6 bases from V and 6 from J; bases not matched to a gene: 21. The CDR3 has 19 amino acids.